The count of the clone carrying this T cell receptor beta chain is one. Its antigen is unidentified. Because the CDR3 is missing its conserved closing phenylalanine or tryptophan, this is likely a read error. Germline CDR1 is SNHLY and CDR2 is FYNNEI. The CDR3 runs 15 residues. Co-extraction of both nucleic acids (RNA and DNA) used roughly 19-33 mg of unsorted bulk tissue. Each participant had primary liver carcinoma, and surgical resection was the treatment. The data belong to a study of tumor-infiltrating lymphocytes in primary liver carcinoma. Whole-study results and caveats: Tumor-adjacent and tumor-blood pairs overlapped less than tumor region pairs did.

Making TCR beta cDNA involved approximately 520 ng total RNA and a constant-region primer. Nested multiplex PCR, run for three rounds with slightly modified ARM-PCR, yielded TCR beta libraries. A C-beta reverse primer was combined with TRBV1-TRBV30 forward primers in the first two PCR rounds, and each round had 10 cycles. TCRdb redid the calling of the multiplex PCR reads with MiXCR, one entry per CDR3 protein. The sample shows 100,000 or so distinct CDR3 sequences, around 66% of them seen only once. The sequencing sample was made of liver tumor tissue from sampling region 2. As to subset: tumor region T2, inferior pole. J is TRBJ2-7 and V is TRBV2; 7 bases agree with TRBD2. The source is an older woman with primary liver carcinoma and hepatitis B virus infection. CDR3 sequence: CASSRSGTVSYEQYL. Here the CDR3 DNA reads TGTGCAAGCAGTCGGAGCGGGACGGTGTCCTACGAGCAGTACCTC.